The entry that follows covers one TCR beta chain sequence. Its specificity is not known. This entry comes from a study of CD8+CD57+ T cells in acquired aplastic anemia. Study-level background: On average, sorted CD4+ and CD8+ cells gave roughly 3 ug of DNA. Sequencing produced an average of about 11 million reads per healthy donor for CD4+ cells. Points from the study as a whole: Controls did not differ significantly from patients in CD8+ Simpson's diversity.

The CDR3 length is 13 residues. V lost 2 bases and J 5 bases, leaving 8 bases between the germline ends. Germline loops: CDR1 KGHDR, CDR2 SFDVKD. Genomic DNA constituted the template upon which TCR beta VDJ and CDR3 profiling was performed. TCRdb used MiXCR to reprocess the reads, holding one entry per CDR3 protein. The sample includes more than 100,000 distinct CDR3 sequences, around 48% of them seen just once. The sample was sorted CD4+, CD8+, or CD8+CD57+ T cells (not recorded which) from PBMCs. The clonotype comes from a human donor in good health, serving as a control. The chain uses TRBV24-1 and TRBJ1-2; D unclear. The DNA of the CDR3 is TGTGCCACCAGTGATTCTGCGGATTATGGCTACACCTTC. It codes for CATSDSADYGYTF.